These 2 T cell receptor beta chains share one sample of origin, sequenced in a study of regulatory T cells in long-lasting Graves disease. The time point denotes: newly diagnosed GD, antithyroid drugs for less than 3 months. Preparation of the TCR library used RNA extracted from PBMCs. The authors built TCR beta libraries using iRepertoire HTBI primers and Arm-PCR of CDR3 regions. Via MiXCR, TCRdb re-called the multiplex PCR reads, giving one row per CDR3 protein. This sample yields 500,000 to 700,000 distinct CDR3 sequences, of which roughly 16% are seen a single time; 15% to 20% belongs to the top ten. These data were likewise used in another study, on T cells in Graves' hyperthyroidism and ophthalmopathy.

This specimen consisted of peripheral blood mononuclear cells (PBMCs), obtained at new diagnosis, from a patient treated with antithyroid drugs. Every receptor here comes from a woman under 40 with Graves disease.

This clonotype was observed a few times. The chain combines TRBV6-2 or TRBV6-3 with TRBJ2-1; unclear D gene. Trimming cost V 7 bases and J 0 bases, with 13 bases left between them. This CDR3 has 15 amino acids. The germline V gene has CDR1 MNHEY and CDR2 SVGEGT. CDR3 residues: CASTPAASSYNEQFF. The CDR3 nucleotides are TGTGCCAGCACTCCCGCGGCGAGCTCCTACAATGAGCAGTTCTTC.

In the case of this clonotype: A much larger clone lies one base from this, so it may be a read error. This chain connects TRBV2 to TRBJ2-3, with D maybe TRBD1 (5 bases). The CDR3 loop spans 14 amino acids. CDR1 SNHLY and CDR2 FYNNEI come from the germline V gene. Trimming left V 7 bases short and J 3 bases short, with 14 bases between. The CDR3 nucleotides are TGTGCCAGCAAAGGGGCATTGAGGACAGATACGCAGTATTTT. Encoded protein: CASKGALRTDTQYF.